This T cell receptor (beta chain) was sequenced for a study of blood T cell repertoires in COVID-19. Overall study: The origin of the acute and convalescent COVID-19 samples was the United States, Italy and Spain. Sample material is recorded as cDNA or gDNA derived from T cells, B-cell-depleted T cells, or PBMCs.

The V and J ends lost 0 bases and 7 bases respectively, with 8 bases between them. The CDR3 loop spans 13 amino acids. The germline CDR1 and CDR2 sequences are SGHNT and YYREEE (reference sequence). As handled by the study authors: Reference gene primer amplification in the assay estimated nucleated cell counts. Assay: immunoSEQ multiplex PCR; the TCRdb copy retains only in-frame clones and omits some. V, J and clone size are those of that table, while D and trimming were read from the DNA. Of more than 55,000 clones in the sample, 90% are singletons; the top ten hold 15% to 20%. This receptor was identified in an elderly man with acute or convalescent COVID-19. The specimen sequenced was peripheral blood. J is TRBJ2-4 and V is TRBV5-4; TRBD2 is a possible D gene (7 bases). CDR3: CASSLEGGNIQYF. Written as DNA, the CDR3 is TGTGCCAGCAGCTTGGAGGGGGGGAACATTCAGTACTTC.